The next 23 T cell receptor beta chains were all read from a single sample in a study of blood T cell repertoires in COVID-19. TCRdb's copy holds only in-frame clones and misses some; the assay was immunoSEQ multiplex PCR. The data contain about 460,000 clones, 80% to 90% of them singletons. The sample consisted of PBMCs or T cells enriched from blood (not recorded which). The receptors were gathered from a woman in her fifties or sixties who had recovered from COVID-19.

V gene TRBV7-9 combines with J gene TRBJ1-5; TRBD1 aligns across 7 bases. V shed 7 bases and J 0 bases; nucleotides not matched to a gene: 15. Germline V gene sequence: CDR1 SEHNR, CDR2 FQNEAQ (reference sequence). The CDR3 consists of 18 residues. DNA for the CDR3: TGTGCCAGCACCCCCTCGGGACAGAATACTTATAGCAATCAGCCCCAGCATTTT. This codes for CASTPSGQNTYSNQPQHF. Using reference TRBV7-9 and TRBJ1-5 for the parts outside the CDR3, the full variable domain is DTGVSQNPRHKITKRGQNVTFRCDPISEHNRLYWYRQTLGQGPEFLTYFQNEAQLEKSRLLSDRFSAERPKGSFSTLEIQRTEQGDSAMYLCASTPSGQNTYSNQPQHFGDGTRLSIL.

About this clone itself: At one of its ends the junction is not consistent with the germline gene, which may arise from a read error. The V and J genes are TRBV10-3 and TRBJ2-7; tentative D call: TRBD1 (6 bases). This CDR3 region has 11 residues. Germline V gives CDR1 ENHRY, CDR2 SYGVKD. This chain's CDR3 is CAISWGQSVDF. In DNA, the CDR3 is TGTGCCATCAGTTGGGGACAATCGGTTGACTTC.

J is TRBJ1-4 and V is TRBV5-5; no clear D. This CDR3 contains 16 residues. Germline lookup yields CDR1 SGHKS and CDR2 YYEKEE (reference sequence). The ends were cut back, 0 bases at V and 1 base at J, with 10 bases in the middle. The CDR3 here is CASSLGRLLTNEKLFF. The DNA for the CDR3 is TGTGCCAGCAGCTTGGGAAGATTACTAACTAATGAAAAACTGTTTTTT.

The CDR3 sequence: CASTPLGGGPGNEQFF. The DNA of the CDR3 is TGTGCCAGCACCCCCCTCGGCGGGGGGCCGGGAAATGAGCAGTTCTTC. The chain joins TRBV7-6 to TRBJ2-1; 8 bases agree with TRBD2. V trimming: 7 bases; J trimming: 7 bases; junction bases outside the gene matches: 15. The CDR3 has 16 amino acids. Germline lookup yields CDR1 SGHVS and CDR2 FNYEAQ. Based on the CDR3 plus reference TRBV7-6 and TRBJ2-1, the full variable domain is GAGVSQSPRYKVTKRGQDVALRCDPISGHVSLYWYRQALGQGPEFLTYFNYEAQQDKSGLPNDRFSAERPEGSISTLTIQRTEQRDSAMYRCASTPLGGGPGNEQFFGPGTRLTVL.

The CDR3 here is CASSQIKTGNYGYTF. DNA of the CDR3: TGTGCCAGCAGTCAAATTAAAACAGGGAACTATGGCTACACCTTC. J is TRBJ1-2 and V is TRBV28; a possible D gene is TRBD1 (6 bases). The CDR3 is 15 residues long. With 5 bases removed from V and 2 bases from J, the gap between germline ends came to 15 bases. Germline loops: CDR1 MDHEN, CDR2 SYDVKM.

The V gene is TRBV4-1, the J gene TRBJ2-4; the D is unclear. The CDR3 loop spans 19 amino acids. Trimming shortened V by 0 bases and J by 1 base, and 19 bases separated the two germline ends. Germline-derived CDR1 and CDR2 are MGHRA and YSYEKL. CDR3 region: CASSQDGVVQEFAKNIQYF. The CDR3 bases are TGCGCCAGCAGCCAAGATGGAGTCGTCCAAGAATTTGCCAAAAACATTCAGTACTTC.

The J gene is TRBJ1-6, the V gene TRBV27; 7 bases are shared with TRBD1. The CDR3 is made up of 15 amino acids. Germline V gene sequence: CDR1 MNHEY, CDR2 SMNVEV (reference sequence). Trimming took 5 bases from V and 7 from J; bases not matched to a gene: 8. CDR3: CASSAREGANSPLHF. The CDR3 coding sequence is TGTGCCAGCAGTGCCCGGGAGGGGGCGAATTCACCCCTCCACTTT.

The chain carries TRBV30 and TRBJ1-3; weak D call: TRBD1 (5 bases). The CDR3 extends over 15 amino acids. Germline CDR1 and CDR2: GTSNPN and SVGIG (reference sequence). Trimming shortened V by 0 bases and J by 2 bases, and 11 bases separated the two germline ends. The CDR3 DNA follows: TGTGCCTGGAGTGTAGGGGCGGGAACTGGAAACACCATATATTTT. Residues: CAWSVGAGTGNTIYF.

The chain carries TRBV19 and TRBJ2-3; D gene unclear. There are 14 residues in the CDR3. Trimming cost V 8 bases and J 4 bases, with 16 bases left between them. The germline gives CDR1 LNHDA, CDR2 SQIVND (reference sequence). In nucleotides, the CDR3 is TGTGCCAGTGGAAGAGGTGGTGCCTCAGATACGCAGTATTTT. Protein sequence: CASGRGGASDTQYF.

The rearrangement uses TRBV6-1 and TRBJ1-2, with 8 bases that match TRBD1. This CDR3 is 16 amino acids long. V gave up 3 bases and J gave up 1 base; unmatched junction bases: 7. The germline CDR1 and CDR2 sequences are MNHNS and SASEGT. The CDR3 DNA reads TGTGCCAGCAGTGAGGACAGGGTAAAAGTTAACTATGGCTACACCTTC. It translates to CASSEDRVKVNYGYTF.

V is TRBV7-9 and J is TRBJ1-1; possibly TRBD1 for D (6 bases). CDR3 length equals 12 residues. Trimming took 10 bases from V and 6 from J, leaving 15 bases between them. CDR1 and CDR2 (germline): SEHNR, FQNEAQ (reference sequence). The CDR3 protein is CATGGGFAEAFF. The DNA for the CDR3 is TGTGCCACTGGGGGGGGCTTCGCTGAAGCTTTCTTT. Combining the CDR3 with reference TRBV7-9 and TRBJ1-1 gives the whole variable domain DTGVSQNPRHKITKRGQNVTFRCDPISEHNRLYWYRQTLGQGPEFLTYFQNEAQLEKSRLLSDRFSAERPKGSFSTLEIQRTEQGDSAMYLCATGGGFAEAFFGQGTRLTVV.

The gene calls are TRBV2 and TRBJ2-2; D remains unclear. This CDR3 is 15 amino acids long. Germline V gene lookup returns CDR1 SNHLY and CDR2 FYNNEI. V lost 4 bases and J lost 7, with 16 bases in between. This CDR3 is CASSANAPRGGELFF. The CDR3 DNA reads TGTGCCAGCAGTGCTAACGCCCCGCGAGGCGGGGAGCTGTTTTTT.

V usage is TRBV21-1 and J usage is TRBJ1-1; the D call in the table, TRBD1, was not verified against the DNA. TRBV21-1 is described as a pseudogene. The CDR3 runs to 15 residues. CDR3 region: CASSTGQGACAEAFF. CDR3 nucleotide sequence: TGTGCCAGCAGCACAGGACAGGGGGCTTGTGCTGAAGCTTTCTTT.

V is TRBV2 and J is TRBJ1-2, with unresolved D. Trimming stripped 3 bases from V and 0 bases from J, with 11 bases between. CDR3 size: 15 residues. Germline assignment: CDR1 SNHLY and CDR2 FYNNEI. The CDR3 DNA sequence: TGTGCCAGCAGTGAGTCGACAAAAGCTAACTATGGCTACACCTTC. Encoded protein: CASSESTKANYGYTF.

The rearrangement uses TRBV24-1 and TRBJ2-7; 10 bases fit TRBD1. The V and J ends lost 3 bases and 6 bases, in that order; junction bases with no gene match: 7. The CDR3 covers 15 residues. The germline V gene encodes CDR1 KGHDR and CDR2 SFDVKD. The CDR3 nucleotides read TGTGCCACCAGTGATGGGGGACAGGGGAAATCCGAGCAGTACTTC. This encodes CATSDGGQGKSEQYF.

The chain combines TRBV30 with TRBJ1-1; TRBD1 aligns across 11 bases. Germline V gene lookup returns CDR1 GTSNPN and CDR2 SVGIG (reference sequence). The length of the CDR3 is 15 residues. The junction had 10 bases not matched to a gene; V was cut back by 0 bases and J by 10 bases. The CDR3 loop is CAWSVRGTGGVGAFF. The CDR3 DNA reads TGTGCCTGGAGTGTACGAGGGACAGGGGGTGTAGGAGCTTTCTTT.

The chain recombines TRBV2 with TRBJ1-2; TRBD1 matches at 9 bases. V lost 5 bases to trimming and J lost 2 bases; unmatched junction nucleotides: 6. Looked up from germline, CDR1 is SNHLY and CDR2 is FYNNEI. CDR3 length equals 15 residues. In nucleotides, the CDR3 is TGTGCCAGCAGTCCTATGACAGGGGGAAACTATGGCTACACCTTC. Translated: CASSPMTGGNYGYTF.

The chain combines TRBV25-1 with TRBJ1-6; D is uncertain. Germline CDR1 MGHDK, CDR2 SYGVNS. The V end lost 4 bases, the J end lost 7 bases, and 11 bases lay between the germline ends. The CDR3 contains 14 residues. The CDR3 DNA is TGTGCCAGCAGTGTGGGGAGGTGGAATTCACCCCTCCACTTT. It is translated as CASSVGRWNSPLHF.

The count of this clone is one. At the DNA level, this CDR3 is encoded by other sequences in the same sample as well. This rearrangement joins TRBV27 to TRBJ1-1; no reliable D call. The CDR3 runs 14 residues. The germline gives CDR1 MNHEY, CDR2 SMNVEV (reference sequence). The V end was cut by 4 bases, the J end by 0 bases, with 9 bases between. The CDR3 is CASSSNSLNTEAFF. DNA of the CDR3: TGTGCCAGCAGTTCCAACTCACTGAACACTGAAGCTTTCTTT.

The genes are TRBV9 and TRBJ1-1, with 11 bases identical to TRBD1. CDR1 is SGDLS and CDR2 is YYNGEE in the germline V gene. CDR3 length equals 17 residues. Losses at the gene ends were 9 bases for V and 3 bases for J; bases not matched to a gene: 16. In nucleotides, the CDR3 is TGTGCCAACATCTACCGGGACAGGGGGGCCTTATACACTGAAGCTTTCTTT. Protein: CANIYRDRGALYTEAFF.

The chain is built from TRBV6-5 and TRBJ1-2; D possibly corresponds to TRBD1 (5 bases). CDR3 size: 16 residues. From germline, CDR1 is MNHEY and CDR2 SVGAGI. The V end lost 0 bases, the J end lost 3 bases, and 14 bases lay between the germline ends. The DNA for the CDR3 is TGTGCCAGCAGTTACTCTGCTTGGGGCGGAGACTATGGCTACACCTTC. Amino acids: CASSYSAWGGDYGYTF.

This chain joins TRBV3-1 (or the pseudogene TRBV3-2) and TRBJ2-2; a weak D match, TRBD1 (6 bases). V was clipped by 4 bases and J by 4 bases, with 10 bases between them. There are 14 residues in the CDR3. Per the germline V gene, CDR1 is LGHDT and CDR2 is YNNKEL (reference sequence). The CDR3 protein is CASSPSQGTGELFF. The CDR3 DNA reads TGTGCCAGCAGCCCCTCACAGGGCACCGGGGAGCTGTTTTTT.

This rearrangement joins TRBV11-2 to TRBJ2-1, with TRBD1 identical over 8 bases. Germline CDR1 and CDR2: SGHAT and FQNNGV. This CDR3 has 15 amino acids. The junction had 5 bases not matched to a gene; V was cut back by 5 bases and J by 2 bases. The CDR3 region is CASSPRTGTYNEQFF. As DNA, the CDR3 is TGTGCCAGCAGCCCCCGGACAGGGACCTACAATGAGCAGTTCTTC.